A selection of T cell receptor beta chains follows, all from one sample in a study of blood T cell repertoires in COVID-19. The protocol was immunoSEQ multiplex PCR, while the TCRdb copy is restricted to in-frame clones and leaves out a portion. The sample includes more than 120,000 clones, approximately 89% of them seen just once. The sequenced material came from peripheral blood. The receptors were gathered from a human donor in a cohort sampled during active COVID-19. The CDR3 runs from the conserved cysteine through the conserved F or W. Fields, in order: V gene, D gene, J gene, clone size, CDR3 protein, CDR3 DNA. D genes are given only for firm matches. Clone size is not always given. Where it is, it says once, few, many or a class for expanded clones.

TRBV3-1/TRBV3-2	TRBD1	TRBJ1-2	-	CASSHPGTGASSGYGYTF	TGTGCCAGCAGCCATCCCGGGACAGGGGCCTCATCGGGGTATGGCTACACCTTC
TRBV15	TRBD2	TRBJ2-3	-	CATSILSGAGTDTQYF	TGTGCCACCAGTATCCTTAGCGGGGCCGGCACAGATACGCAGTATTTT
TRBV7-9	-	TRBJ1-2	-	CASSPGSSGRGYTF	TGTGCCAGCAGCCCCGGATCTTCAGGGCGTGGCTACACCTTC
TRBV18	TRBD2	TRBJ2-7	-	CASSPRSGGAYEQYF	TGTGCCAGCTCACCACGAAGCGGGGGGGCTTACGAGCAGTACTTC
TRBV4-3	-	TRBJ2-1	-	CASSQDPDRAYNEQFF	TGCGCCAGCAGCCAAGATCCGGACAGAGCCTACAATGAGCAGTTCTTC
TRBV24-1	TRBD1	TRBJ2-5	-	CATSDSGTGGAETQYF	TGTGCCACCAGTGATTCCGGGACAGGGGGCGCCGAGACCCAGTACTTC
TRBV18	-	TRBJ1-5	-	CASSLNQPQHF	TGTGCCAGCTCCCTTAATCAGCCCCAGCATTTT
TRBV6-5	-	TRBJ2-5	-	CASSYSGRETQYF	TGTGCCAGCAGTTACTCAGGGAGGGAGACCCAGTACTTC
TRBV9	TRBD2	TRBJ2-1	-	CASSVDSAARGGNEQFF	TGTGCCAGCAGCGTAGATTCCGCGGCCCGGGGAGGGAATGAGCAGTTCTTC
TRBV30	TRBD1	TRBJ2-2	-	CARTGAATNTGELFF	TGTGCCCGGACAGGCGCAGCAACGAACACCGGGGAGCTGTTTTTT
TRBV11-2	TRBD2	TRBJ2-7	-	CASSSLSSGSPYEQYF	TGTGCCAGCAGCTCCCTGTCAAGCGGGAGTCCCTACGAGCAGTACTTC
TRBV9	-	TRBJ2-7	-	CASSVVNYDVGEQYF	TGTGCCAGCAGCGTAGTAAACTACGACGTTGGCGAGCAGTACTTC
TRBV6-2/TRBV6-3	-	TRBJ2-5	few	CASSYPGRQETQYF	TGTGCCAGCAGTTACCCAGGGCGCCAAGAGACCCAGTACTTC
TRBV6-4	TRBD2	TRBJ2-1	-	CASSGVAGGPDEQFF	TGTGCCAGCAGTGGGGTAGCGGGGGGGCCGGATGAGCAGTTCTTC
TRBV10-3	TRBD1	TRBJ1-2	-	CAIRIGQGDGYTF	TGTGCCATCAGGATTGGACAGGGGGATGGCTACACCTTC
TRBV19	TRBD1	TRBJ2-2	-	CASSISGTGGGELFF	TGTGCCAGTAGTATCTCCGGGACAGGGGGCGGGGAGCTGTTTTTT
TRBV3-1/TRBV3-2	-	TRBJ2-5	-	CASSHYQPSEAQYF	TGTGCCAGCAGCCACTATCAACCCTCCGAAGCCCAGTACTTC
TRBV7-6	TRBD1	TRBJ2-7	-	CASSTDRGFPYEQYF	TGTGCCAGCAGCACGGACAGGGGGTTTCCCTACGAGCAGTACTTC
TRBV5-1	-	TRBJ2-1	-	CASALGPGSPYNEQFF	TGCGCCAGCGCCTTGGGTCCGGGGAGTCCCTACAATGAGCAGTTCTTC
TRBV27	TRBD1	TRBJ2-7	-	CASSLIPGGDEQYF	TGTGCCAGCAGTTTAATCCCAGGGGGTGACGAGCAGTACTTC
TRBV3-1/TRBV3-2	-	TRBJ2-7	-	CASSQAGAWREQYF	TGTGCCAGCAGCCAGGCAGGGGCTTGGCGCGAGCAGTACTTC
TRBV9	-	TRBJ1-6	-	CASSVEGVQNSPLHF	TGTGCCAGCAGCGTAGAAGGGGTCCAAAATTCACCCCTCCACTTT
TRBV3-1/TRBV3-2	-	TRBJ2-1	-	CASSHRQSYLGYEQFF	TGTGCCAGCAGCCACAGACAGTCATATCTAGGCTATGAGCAGTTCTTC
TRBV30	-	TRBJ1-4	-	CAWSVQGTPNEKLFF	TGTGCCTGGAGTGTACAGGGAACGCCTAATGAAAAACTGTTTTTT
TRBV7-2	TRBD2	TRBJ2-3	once	CASSQLAGRINSRTDTQYF	TGTGCCAGCAGCCAACTAGCGGGGAGAATCAACTCCCGCACAGATACGCAGTATTTT
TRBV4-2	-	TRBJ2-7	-	CASSQEAQTDYEQYF	TGTGCCAGCAGCCAAGAGGCCCAGACAGACTACGAGCAGTACTTC
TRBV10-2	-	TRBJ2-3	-	CASNQGPADTQYF	TGCGCCAGCAACCAAGGTCCAGCGGATACGCAGTATTTT
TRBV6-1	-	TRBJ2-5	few	CASSEFSETQYF	TGTGCCAGCAGTGAATTCTCGGAGACCCAGTACTTC
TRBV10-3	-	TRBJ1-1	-	CAISPRGLGTEAFF	TGTGCCATCAGTCCAAGGGGGTTGGGGACTGAAGCTTTCTTT
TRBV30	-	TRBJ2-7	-	CACCGVHEQYF	TGTGCCTGTTGCGGGGTCCACGAGCAGTACTTC
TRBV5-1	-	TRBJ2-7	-	CASSLDSGWSYEQYF	TGCGCCAGCAGCTTGGACTCAGGGTGGTCCTACGAGCAGTACTTC
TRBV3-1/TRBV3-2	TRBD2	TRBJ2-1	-	CASSQEGAGVYNEQFF	TGTGCCAGCAGCCAAGAAGGCGCGGGGGTATACAATGAGCAGTTCTTC
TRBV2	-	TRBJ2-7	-	CASTRTEYEQYF	TGTGCCAGCACGCGGACAGAATACGAGCAGTACTTC
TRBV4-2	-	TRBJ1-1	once	CASSRAKPKEAFF	TGTGCCAGCAGCCGGGCTAAACCGAAGGAAGCTTTCTTT
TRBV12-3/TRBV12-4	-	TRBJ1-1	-	CASTAGANRAFF	TGTGCCAGCACCGCGGGGGCCAACAGGGCTTTCTTT
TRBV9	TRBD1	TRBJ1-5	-	CASSVGGQGRDQPQHF	TGTGCCAGCAGCGTAGGGGGACAGGGTCGGGATCAGCCCCAGCATTTT
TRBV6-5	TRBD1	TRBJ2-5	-	CASSRDRGWETQYF	TGTGCCAGCAGCAGGGACAGGGGGTGGGAGACCCAGTACTTC
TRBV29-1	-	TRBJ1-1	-	CSVFSGGSTEAFF	TGCAGCGTCTTCAGCGGGGGGAGCACTGAAGCTTTCTTT
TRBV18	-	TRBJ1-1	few	CASSPDRQNTEAFF	TGTGCCAGCTCACCAGACAGACAGAACACTGAAGCTTTCTTT
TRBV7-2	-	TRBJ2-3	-	CASSTLGTTDTQYF	TGTGCCAGCAGCACCCTAGGTACCACAGATACGCAGTATTTT
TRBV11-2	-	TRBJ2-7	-	CASSLVLAEQYF	TGTGCCAGCAGTCTTGTCTTAGCCGAGCAGTACTTC
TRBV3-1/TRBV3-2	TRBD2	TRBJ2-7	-	CASTIAGGPYEQYF	TGTGCCAGCACCATAGCGGGGGGGCCGTACGAGCAGTACTTC
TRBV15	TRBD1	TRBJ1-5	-	CATSRDRTGGNQPQHF	TGTGCCACCAGCAGAGACCGGACAGGGGGCAATCAGCCCCAGCATTTT
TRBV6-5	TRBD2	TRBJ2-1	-	CASSYSSGGAAEQFF	TGTGCCAGCAGTTACTCGAGCGGGGGGGCCGCTGAGCAGTTCTTC
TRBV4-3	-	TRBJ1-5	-	CASSQGLMGGPNQPQHF	TGCGCCAGCAGCCAAGGATTGATGGGGGGACCCAATCAGCCCCAGCATTTT